This is a list of T cell receptor beta chains from one sample in a study of CD8 T cells in ankylosing spondylitis. TCRdb used MiXCR to reprocess the 5' RACE reads, holding one entry per CDR3 protein. The table records 500,000 to 650,000 distinct CDR3 sequences, roughly 5.2% of them present only once. The sequencing sample was made of blood, either unsorted or a sorted T cell fraction (not recorded which). These receptor sequences come from a male donor with ankylosing spondylitis. Both conserved end residues are part of each CDR3. Fields, in order: clone size, D gene, V gene, J gene, CDR3 DNA, CDR3 protein. D genes are given only for firm matches. Only part of the rows carry a size: once, few, many, or a class if the clone is expanded.

clone size: many
D gene: .
V gene: TRBV27
J gene: TRBJ2-7
CDR3 DNA: TGTGCCAGCAGCCATCCAGGGATGGCCTACGAGCAGTACTTC
CDR3 protein: CASSHPGMAYEQYF

clone size: many
D gene: TRBD1
V gene: TRBV15
J gene: TRBJ1-2
CDR3 DNA: TGTGCCACCAGCAGGCGAACAGGGGTCTCTAACTATGGCTACACCTTC
CDR3 protein: CATSRRTGVSNYGYTF

clone size: many
D gene: TRBD2
V gene: TRBV29-1
J gene: TRBJ2-3
CDR3 DNA: TGCAGCGTTAATAGCGGGGGAAGCACAGATACGCAGTATTTT
CDR3 protein: CSVNSGGSTDTQYF

clone size: many
D gene: TRBD2
V gene: TRBV12-3/TRBV12-4
J gene: TRBJ2-1
CDR3 DNA: TGTGCCAGCAGTTTAGGAATTTGGCGAATCCGGACTAGCGATGAGCAGTTCTTC
CDR3 protein: CASSLGIWRIRTSDEQFF

clone size: many
D gene: .
V gene: TRBV4-1
J gene: TRBJ1-1
CDR3 DNA: TGCGCCAGCAGCCAAGATCCGGGAGGGCGCGCTGAAGCTTTCTTT
CDR3 protein: CASSQDPGGRAEAFF

clone size: many
D gene: TRBD2
V gene: TRBV7-9
J gene: TRBJ2-1
CDR3 DNA: TGTGCCAGCAGCTTAAGTCTAGCGGGGGAAAATGAGCAGTTCTTC
CDR3 protein: CASSLSLAGENEQFF

clone size: many
D gene: .
V gene: TRBV5-1
J gene: TRBJ2-5
CDR3 DNA: TGCGCCAGCAGCTTGGACGGGAAAGAGACCCAGTACTTC
CDR3 protein: CASSLDGKETQYF

clone size: many
D gene: .
V gene: TRBV20-1
J gene: TRBJ1-2
CDR3 DNA: TGCAGTGCTAGTGACAGGACGAACTATGGCTACACCTTC
CDR3 protein: CSASDRTNYGYTF

clone size: many
D gene: TRBD1
V gene: TRBV20-1
J gene: TRBJ1-2
CDR3 DNA: TGCAGTGCTAGTTCGGACAGGGAACTACATGGCTACACCTTC
CDR3 protein: CSASSDRELHGYTF

clone size: .
D gene: .
V gene: TRBV6-1
J gene: TRBJ2-1
CDR3 DNA: TGTGCCAGCACCGGGAGTAGGGATGAGCAGTTCTTC
CDR3 protein: CASTGSRDEQFF

clone size: many
D gene: TRBD1
V gene: TRBV28
J gene: TRBJ2-4
CDR3 DNA: TGTGCCAGCAGTCCGACAGGACAGGGGCCGAACATTCAGTACTTC
CDR3 protein: CASSPTGQGPNIQYF

clone size: many
D gene: .
V gene: TRBV27
J gene: TRBJ1-5
CDR3 DNA: TGTGCCAGCAGTTTACTGGGGCAAGGTCAGCCCCAGCATTTT
CDR3 protein: CASSLLGQGQPQHF

clone size: many
D gene: .
V gene: TRBV7-3
J gene: TRBJ2-3
CDR3 DNA: TGTGCCAGCAGCCTCAAGGACTTCGACGATACGCAGTATTTT
CDR3 protein: CASSLKDFDDTQYF

clone size: many
D gene: TRBD1
V gene: TRBV5-1
J gene: TRBJ1-5
CDR3 DNA: TGCGCCAGCAGCCCAGGTAACTCAGGGGGCGAACGGAATCAGCCCCAGCATTTT
CDR3 protein: CASSPGNSGGERNQPQHF

clone size: many
D gene: .
V gene: TRBV18
J gene: TRBJ1-5
CDR3 DNA: TGTGCCTCTCAAGAGGGAAAAAATCAGCCCCAGCATTTT
CDR3 protein: CASQEGKNQPQHF